The clone carrying this T cell receptor (beta chain) was counted only a few times. The antigen is undetermined. This record belongs to a study of OX40 agonist ivuxolimab in advanced cancers. Study in general: Hepatocellular carcinoma, melanoma, renal cell or head and neck cancer affected the dose-escalation patients. Mean age roughly 65 years, range about 20 to 85; roughly 82% male. General study points: Averaging showed that CD8+ T cells had more expanded clones than CD4+ did.

The data were produced by immunoSEQ multiplex PCR, yet TCRdb's version contains in-frame clones alone and is incomplete. The sample consists of some 76,000 clones, 93% of them appearing once. Researchers took blood at baseline, on cycle 4 day 1, and on cycle 7 day 1. The CDR3 totals 16 residues. Germline assignment: CDR1 SGHDT and CDR2 YYEEEE. The ends were cut back, 4 bases at V and 3 bases at J, with 18 bases in the middle. The rearrangement links TRBV5-6 to TRBJ2-3; TRBD1 might be the D (6 bases). Sample: CD4+ or CD8+ T cells sorted from blood, taken in a trial of the OX40 agonist ivuxolimab. The sequence was obtained from an adult with an advanced solid tumor such as melanoma, head and neck, liver or kidney cancer. The CDR3 DNA sequence: TGTGCCAGCAGCCCTCGAGATAGGGGGTTGACAGATACGCAGTATTTT. This sequence encodes CASSPRDRGLTDTQYF.